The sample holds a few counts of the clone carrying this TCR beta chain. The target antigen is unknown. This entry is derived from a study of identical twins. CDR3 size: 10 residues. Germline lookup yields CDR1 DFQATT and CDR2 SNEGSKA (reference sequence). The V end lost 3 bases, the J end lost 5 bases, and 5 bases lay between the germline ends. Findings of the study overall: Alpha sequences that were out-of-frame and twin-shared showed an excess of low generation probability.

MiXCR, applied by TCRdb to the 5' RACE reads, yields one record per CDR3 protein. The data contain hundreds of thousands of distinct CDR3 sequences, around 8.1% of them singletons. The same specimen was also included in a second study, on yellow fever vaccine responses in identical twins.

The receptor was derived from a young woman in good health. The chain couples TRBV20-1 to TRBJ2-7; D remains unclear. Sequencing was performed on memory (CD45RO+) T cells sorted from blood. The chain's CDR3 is CSARMDEQYF. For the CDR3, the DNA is TGCAGTGCTAGGATGGACGAGCAGTACTTC.